These T cell receptor beta chains were read from a single sample in a study of identical twins. One entry per CDR3 protein results from TCRdb running MiXCR on the 5' RACE reads. The sample comprises hundreds of thousands of distinct CDR3 sequences, over 5% of which are singletons, and 1.5% to 2% rests with the top ten. Source material: naive T cells sorted from blood. These receptors were obtained from a man aged 18 to 35 in good health. Each CDR3 is given with its conserved first and last residue. The order of the fields is clone size, D gene, V gene, CDR3 length, J gene, CDR3 DNA, CDR3 protein. The D gene is left open where the match is weak. Expanded clones are given a class, and other clones once, few, many or no size at all.

few	NA	TRBV15	16	TRBJ2-2	TGTGCCACCAGCAGAGGGAAGGGACTTTCTTCCGGGGAGCTGTTTTTT	CATSRGKGLSSGELFF
many	TRBD1	TRBV12-3/TRBV12-4	14	TRBJ1-1	TGTGCCAGCAGTCTGGGACAGGGGATCGGTGAAGCTTTCTTT	CASSLGQGIGEAFF
NA	NA	TRBV2	12	TRBJ1-2	TGTGCCAGCAGTGAAGCGCTGGGTGGCTACACCTTC	CASSEALGGYTF
many	TRBD2	TRBV28	15	TRBJ2-4	TGTGCCAGCAGTTTATCGGATAGCGGGAGAGACATTCAGTACTTC	CASSLSDSGRDIQYF
many	NA	TRBV28	15	TRBJ2-3	TGTGCCTGTCACCCCCCCGGGCGTAGCACAGATACGCAGTATTTT	CACHPPGRSTDTQYF
many	NA	TRBV12-3/TRBV12-4	14	TRBJ1-3	TGTGCCACCCGGGACGCTGGTGCGAAAAACACCATATATTTT	CATRDAGAKNTIYF
few	NA	TRBV30	11	TRBJ1-1	TGTGCCCTAGCCGAAAACACTGAAGCTTTCTTT	CALAENTEAFF
many	TRBD2	TRBV24-1	19	TRBJ2-1	TGTGCCACCAGTGACCATGCCGGGACTAGCGGGAGTTCCTACAATGAGCAGTTCTTC	CATSDHAGTSGSSYNEQFF
many	TRBD2	TRBV24-1	17	TRBJ2-1	TGTGCCACCAGTGATTTGCCGGGGACTAGCGGTCTCAATGAGCAGTTCTTC	CATSDLPGTSGLNEQFF
few	TRBD2	TRBV25-1	14	TRBJ2-2	TGTGCCAGCAGTCGCGGGAGGGCCGACGGGGAGCTGTTTTTT	CASSRGRADGELFF
few	NA	TRBV9	15	TRBJ2-3	TGTGCCAGCAGCGTAGTCGGGGGTAGCACAGATACGCAGTATTTT	CASSVVGGSTDTQYF
few	NA	TRBV10-3	16	TRBJ2-4	TGTGCCATCAGTGAGTGGGATTCTTTAGCCAAAAACATTCAGTACTTC	CAISEWDSLAKNIQYF
many	NA	TRBV6-5	12	TRBJ2-1	TGTGCCAGCAGCGCACCCACAAATGAGCAGTTCTTC	CASSAPTNEQFF
many	NA	TRBV6-5	14	TRBJ2-1	TGTGCCAGCAGTTACCGGGACTCGGGGGATGAGCAGTTCTTC	CASSYRDSGDEQFF
many	NA	TRBV6-2/TRBV6-3	13	TRBJ2-5	TGTGCCAGCAGTTACCGGACAAAAGAGACCCAGTACTTC	CASSYRTKETQYF
NA	NA	TRBV6-5	15	TRBJ2-1	TGTGCCAGCAGTTATAAGCCGAGCTCCTACAATGAGCAGTTCTTC	CASSYKPSSYNEQFF